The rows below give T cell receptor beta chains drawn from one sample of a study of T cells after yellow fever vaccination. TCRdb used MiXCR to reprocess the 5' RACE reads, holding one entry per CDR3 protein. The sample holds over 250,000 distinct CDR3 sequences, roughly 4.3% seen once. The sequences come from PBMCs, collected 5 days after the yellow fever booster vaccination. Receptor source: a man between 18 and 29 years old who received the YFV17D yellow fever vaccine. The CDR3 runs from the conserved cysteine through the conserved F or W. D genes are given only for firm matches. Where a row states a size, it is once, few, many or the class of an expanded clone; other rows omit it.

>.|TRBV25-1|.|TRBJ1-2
CASSPRWENYGYTF
TGTGCCAGCAGTCCTAGATGGGAAAACTATGGCTACACCTTC
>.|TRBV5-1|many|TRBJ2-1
CASSLEGNEQFF
TGCGCCAGCAGCTTGGAAGGGAATGAGCAGTTCTTC
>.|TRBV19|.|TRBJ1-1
CASTGRGDTEAFF
TGTGCCAGTACTGGCCGGGGGGACACTGAAGCTTTCTTT
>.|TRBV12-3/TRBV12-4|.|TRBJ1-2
CASSLGTVGQLNTF
TGTGCCAGCAGTTTGGGCACGGTTGGACAGTTAAACACCTTC
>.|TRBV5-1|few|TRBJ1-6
CASSLEQIKSSYNSPLHF
TGCGCCAGCAGCTTGGAACAGATTAAGAGCTCCTATAATTCACCCCTCCACTTT
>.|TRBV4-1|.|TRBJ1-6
CASSQNLGSLGSPLHF
TGCGCCAGCAGCCAGAACCTCGGGTCCCTGGGTTCACCCCTCCACTTT
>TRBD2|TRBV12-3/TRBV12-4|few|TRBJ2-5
CASSFRRLAGYQETQYF
TGTGCCAGCAGTTTTAGGCGCCTAGCGGGGTACCAAGAGACCCAGTACTTC
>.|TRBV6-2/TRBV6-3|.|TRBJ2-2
CASSYRGPDTGELFF
TGTGCCAGCAGTTACAGGGGTCCGGACACCGGGGAGCTGTTTTTT
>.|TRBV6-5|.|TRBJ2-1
CASSTGQRSSYNEQFF
TGTGCCAGCAGTACCGGACAGAGGAGCTCCTACAATGAGCAGTTCTTC
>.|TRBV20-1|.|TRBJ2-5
CSARSPPKETQYF
TGCAGTGCTAGGTCCCCTCCAAAAGAGACCCAGTACTTC
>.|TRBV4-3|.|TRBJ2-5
CASSQDKTSQETQYF
TGCGCCAGCAGCCAAGATAAAACCAGCCAAGAGACCCAGTACTTC
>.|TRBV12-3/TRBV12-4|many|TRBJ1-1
CASSSTTEAFF
TGTGCCAGCAGTTCCACCACTGAAGCTTTCTTT
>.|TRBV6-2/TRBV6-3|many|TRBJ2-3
CASSYPSRGAHTDTQYF
TGTGCCAGCAGTTACCCGAGCCGCGGGGCTCACACAGATACGCAGTATTTT
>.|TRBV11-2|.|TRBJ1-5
CASSLGVGDQPQHF
TGTGCCAGCAGCTTAGGGGTAGGCGATCAGCCCCAGCATTTT
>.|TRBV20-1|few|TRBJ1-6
CSAQSGDRSNSPLHF
TGCAGTGCTCAATCAGGGGATCGGAGTAATTCACCCCTCCACTTT
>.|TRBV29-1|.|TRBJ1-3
CSVESGDTGTIYF
TGCAGCGTTGAATCAGGAGATACGGGTACCATATATTTT
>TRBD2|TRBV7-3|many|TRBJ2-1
CASSLIGGGAVNEQFF
TGTGCCAGCAGCTTAATTGGCGGGGGGGCCGTGAATGAGCAGTTCTTC
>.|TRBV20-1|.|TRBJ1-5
CSASNGGSNQPQHF
TGCAGTGCTAGTAATGGGGGAAGCAATCAGCCCCAGCATTTT
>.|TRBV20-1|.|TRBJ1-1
CLVWRASTEAFF
TGCTTGGTGTGGAGGGCGAGCACTGAAGCTTTCTTT
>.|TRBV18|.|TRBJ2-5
CASSLTGGEQETQYF
TGTGCCAGCTCACTGACCGGTGGGGAGCAAGAGACCCAGTACTTC
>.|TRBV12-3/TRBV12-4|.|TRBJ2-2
CASREGGANTGELFF
TGTGCCAGCAGGGAAGGGGGGGCGAACACCGGGGAGCTGTTTTTT
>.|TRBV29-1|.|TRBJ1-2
CSAQGRSTFRGYTF
TGCAGCGCCCAAGGGCGGAGCACATTTCGTGGCTACACCTTC
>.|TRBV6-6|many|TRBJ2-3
CATTGDDVSDTQYF
TGTGCCACCACGGGGGACGATGTGTCAGATACGCAGTATTTT
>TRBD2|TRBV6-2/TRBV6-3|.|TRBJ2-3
CASSAPVAGLTDTQYF
TGTGCCAGCAGTGCCCCGGTAGCGGGGCTCACAGATACGCAGTATTTT
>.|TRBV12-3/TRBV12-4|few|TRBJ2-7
CASRGEKQYF
TGTGCCAGCAGAGGGGAAAAGCAGTACTTC
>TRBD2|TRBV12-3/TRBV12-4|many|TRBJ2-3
CASRRLAGGGDTQYF
TGTGCCAGCAGGAGACTAGCGGGGGGAGGGGATACGCAGTATTTT
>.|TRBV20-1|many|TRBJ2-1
CSAPPRRRVSYNEQFF
TGCAGTGCTCCTCCGCGCCGCAGGGTATCCTACAATGAGCAGTTCTTC
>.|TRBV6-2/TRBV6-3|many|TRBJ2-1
CASSRTANEQFF
TGTGCCAGCAGTCGGACAGCTAATGAGCAGTTCTTC
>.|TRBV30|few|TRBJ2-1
CACKFVGLTHEQFF
TGTGCCTGCAAATTTGTGGGGCTCACTCATGAGCAGTTCTTC
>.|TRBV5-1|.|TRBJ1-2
CASSPNLDGTYNGYTF
TGCGCCAGCAGCCCTAACCTCGACGGGACTTATAATGGCTACACCTTC
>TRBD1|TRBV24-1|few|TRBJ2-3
CAITDRDTDTQYF
TGTGCCATCACGGACAGGGACACAGATACGCAGTATTTT
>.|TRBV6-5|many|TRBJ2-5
CASRENGGLKTQYF
TGTGCCAGCAGAGAGAACGGGGGTTTGAAGACCCAGTACTTC
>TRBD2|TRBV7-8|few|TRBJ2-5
CASSFRLAGETQYF
TGTGCCAGCAGCTTTCGACTAGCCGGTGAGACCCAGTACTTC
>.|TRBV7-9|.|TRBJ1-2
CASSRTPTVYGYTF
TGTGCCAGCAGCCGCACCCCGACTGTCTATGGCTACACCTTC
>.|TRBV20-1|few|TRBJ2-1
CSASRDRLNEQFF
TGCAGTGCTAGCCGGGACCGGCTCAATGAGCAGTTCTTC
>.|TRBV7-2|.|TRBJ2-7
CASSLVGYPRGYEQYF
TGTGCCAGCAGCTTAGTGGGCTACCCACGTGGCTACGAGCAGTACTTC
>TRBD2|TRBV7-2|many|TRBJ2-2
CASSPQAGGSGELFF
TGTGCCAGCAGCCCACAAGCGGGGGGATCCGGGGAGCTGTTTTTT
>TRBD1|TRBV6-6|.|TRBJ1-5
CASSWGQSGGPQHF
TGTGCCAGCAGTTGGGGACAGTCCGGGGGGCCCCAGCATTTT
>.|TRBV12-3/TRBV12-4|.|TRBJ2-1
CASSLQGSPGSYNEQFF
TGTGCCAGCAGTTTACAGGGGTCTCCGGGCTCCTACAATGAGCAGTTCTTC